One sample yielded the 21 T cell receptor beta chains listed below, sequenced in a study of blood T cells in healthy people across ages (dated by TCRdb to the mid-2010s). The library was obtained by 5' RACE. The sequencing machine was an Illumina HiSeq 2500. A second PCR of roughly 6 to 11 cycles was performed with a sample-barcoded 5' primer and a J-beta primer mix. Through fastp at Q25 and MiXCR, TCRdb rebuilt clones from the public reads, retaining in-frame beta chains. Rows are combined by CDR3 protein, so each entry shows the most common genes and DNA. The sample table records fewer than 750,000 distinct CDR3 sequences; 40% to 50% of these occur just once. Around 25% of the sample is in the top ten clones. Sequencing input: blood. The receptors come from a man older than 75 in good health.

This clonotype was found a few times. This sequence joins TRBV12-3 or TRBV12-4 and TRBJ1-2; unclear D gene. The CDR3 sequence is 12 residues long. Trimming removed 4 bases at V and 5 bases at J, with 8 bases between. The CDR3 nucleotides are TGTGCCAGCAGTTCGAAGGGTTATGGCTACACCTTC. Translated: CASSSKGYGYTF.

The chain employs TRBV30 and TRBJ1-2; D is unclear. V shed 0 bases and J shed 2 bases, with 7 bases lying between them. The CDR3 sequence is 13 residues long. Per the germline V gene, CDR1 is GTSNPN and CDR2 is SVGIG (reference sequence). Here the CDR3 reads CAWSVLENYGYTF. CDR3 coding DNA: TGTGCCTGGAGTGTCTTAGAAAACTATGGCTACACCTTC.

V gene TRBV12-3 or TRBV12-4 combines with J gene TRBJ2-1; 8 nucleotides agree with TRBD1. This CDR3 comprises 15 residues. The V and J ends lost 3 bases and 8 bases, in that order; junction bases with no gene match: 9. CDR3 DNA sequence: TGTGCCAGCAGTTTTAGACAGGGGTTTGCGGATGAGCAGTTCTTC. This sequence encodes CASSFRQGFADEQFF.

This clonotype has a count of ten or more. The chain combines TRBV7-2 with TRBJ2-7; D ambiguous. Per the germline V gene, CDR1 is SGHTA and CDR2 is FQGNSA. The CDR3 has 14 residues. The V end was cut by 0 bases, the J end by 0 bases, with 6 bases between. This chain's CDR3 is CASSLASGSYEQYF. DNA of the CDR3: TGTGCCAGCAGCTTAGCTTCAGGCTCCTACGAGCAGTACTTC.

This clonotype is a singleton in its sample. The gene calls are TRBV21-1 and TRBJ2-4; TRBD1 is the table's D call and was not checked against the DNA. TRBV21-1 is an annotated pseudogene. The CDR3 covers 13 residues. The CDR3 bases are TGTGCCAGCAGCAATTGGGACCCCTGGGAGCAGTACTTC. Translation: CASSNWDPWEQYF.

CDR3 nucleotide sequence: TGTGCCAGCGGGGGCTTACGGGGGTTGGGTGAAAAACTGTTTTTT. Translation: CASGGLRGLGEKLFF. V usage is TRBV11-2 and J usage is TRBJ1-4; D is possibly TRBD1 (6 bases). This CDR3 spans 15 amino acids. The germline CDR1 and CDR2 sequences are SGHAT and FQNNGV. Trimming removed 8 bases from V and 7 bases from J, with 20 bases in between. The full variable domain, rest sourced from reference TRBV11-2 and TRBJ1-4, is EAGVAQSPRYKIIEKRQSVAFWCNPISGHATLYWYQQILGQGPKLLIQFQNNGVVDDSQLPKDRFSAERLKGVDSTLKIQPAKLEDSAVYLCASGGLRGLGEKLFFGSGTQLSVL.

There are many counts of this clonotype. The chain is built from TRBV6-5 and TRBJ2-1; possibly TRBD2 for D (5 bases). The V end was cut by 10 bases, the J end by 6 bases, with 22 bases between. The CDR3 consists of 15 residues. Germline V gene lookup returns CDR1 MNHEY and CDR2 SVGAGI. The CDR3 DNA reads TGTGCCACCAAATCCGCCGCGGTGGGGAGCAATGAGCAGTTCTTC. This gives the protein CATKSAAVGSNEQFF.

J is TRBJ1-6 and V is TRBV27, with 10 bases identical to TRBD1. CDR1 and CDR2 from the germline V gene are MNHEY and SMNVEV (reference sequence). This CDR3 is 17 amino acids long. The V and J ends lost 0 bases and 7 bases, in that order; junction bases with no gene match: 6. In DNA form, the CDR3 reads TGTGCCAGCAGTTTATCCACAACGGGACAGGGGAATTCACCCCTCCACTTT. Its protein product is CASSLSTTGQGNSPLHF.

V is TRBV4-3 and J is TRBJ2-4, with 7 bases matching TRBD2. The end of the DNA is better explained by TRBJ2-7, so the J call may be wrong. Germline values: CDR1 LGHNA, CDR2 YSLEER. This CDR3 is 14 amino acids long. CDR3 sequence reads: CASSQVIGGYEQYF. The CDR3 nucleotides are TGCGCCAGCAGCCAAGTAATCGGGGGGTACGAGCAGTACTTC.

This clonotype was seen ten or more times. The rearrangement links TRBV10-3 to TRBJ2-1; D is possibly TRBD1 (5 bases). The CDR3 covers 15 residues. CDR1 and CDR2 (germline): ENHRY, SYGVKD. Trimming removed 0 bases from V and 3 bases from J, with 9 bases in between. CDR3 amino acids: CAISESTAFYNEQFF. The DNA for the CDR3 is TGTGCCATCAGTGAGTCGACAGCTTTCTACAATGAGCAGTTCTTC.

Ten or more counts support this clonotype. This sequence joins TRBV7-8 and TRBJ2-7, with D hard to call. There are 15 residues in the CDR3. Germline V gene sequence: CDR1 SGHVS, CDR2 FQNEAQ. The V and J ends lost 5 bases and 2 bases respectively, with 16 bases between them. The CDR3, as DNA: TGTGCCAGCAGCCCTCGCTCTGGCGTTACCTACGAGCAGTACTTC. This encodes CASSPRSGVTYEQYF.

This rearrangement joins TRBV7-3 to TRBJ1-1; tentative D call: TRBD1 (5 bases). This CDR3 spans 15 amino acids. CDR1 SGHTA and CDR2 FQGTGA come from the germline V gene. V was shortened by 6 bases and J by 0 bases, with 14 bases between the two germline ends. The CDR3 DNA reads TGTGCCAGCAGACGTTCGGGACGGTTGAACACTGAAGCTTTCTTT. Translation: CASRRSGRLNTEAFF.

The rearrangement links TRBV4-3 to TRBJ2-1; no definite D call. Trimming stripped 0 bases from V and 0 bases from J, with 12 bases between. The CDR3 runs 17 residues. Germline V CDR1 and CDR2: LGHNA, YSLEER. CDR3 sequence reads: CASSQDFAPSSYNEQFF. The CDR3 DNA sequence: TGCGCCAGCAGCCAAGATTTCGCGCCGAGCTCCTACAATGAGCAGTTCTTC.

The chain carries TRBV6-2 or TRBV6-3 and TRBJ2-7; 8 bases are shared with TRBD1. Germline CDR1 MNHEY, CDR2 SVGEGT. Trimming removed 2 bases from V and 1 base from J; junction bases left unmatched: 7. CDR3 size: 16 residues. The chain's CDR3 is CASSYPDRAWSYEQYF. CDR3 DNA sequence: TGTGCCAGCAGTTACCCGGACAGGGCATGGTCCTACGAGCAGTACTTC.

V usage is TRBV6-5 and J usage is TRBJ2-1, with 7 bases lining up with TRBD2. Germline V gene data show CDR1 as MNHEY and CDR2 as SVGAGI. J was trimmed by 4 bases and V by 0 bases; bases with no gene match: 6. The CDR3 is 16 amino acids. The CDR3, as DNA: TGTGCCAGCAGTTACTCCGCGGCTAGCGGATACAATGAGCAGTTCTTC. This gives the protein CASSYSAASGYNEQFF.

Concerning this clonotype itself: A much larger clonotype is one base distant, so this may be a read error. The chain joins TRBV7-3 to TRBJ2-3; D perhaps matches TRBD2 (5 bases). Trimming pared 2 bases from V and 3 bases from J, leaving 12 bases between. The CDR3 is 15 amino acids. The V gene's germline CDR1 is SGHTA and CDR2 FQGTGA. The CDR3 DNA sequence: TGTGCCAGCAGCTTATGGGATAGGAGGACAGATACGCAGTATTTT. This codes for CASSLWDRRTDTQYF.

This clonotype was observed a few times. The chain joins TRBV12-3 or TRBV12-4 to TRBJ2-1; no clear D. V was clipped by 5 bases and J by 6 bases, with 8 bases between them. The length of the CDR3 is 12 residues. The CDR3 DNA reads TGTGCCAGCAGTCGAACTGCCAATGAGCAGTTCTTC. This codes for CASSRTANEQFF.

The chain is built from TRBV20-1 and TRBJ1-4; D not resolved. Trimming shortened V by 1 base and J by 5 bases, and 8 bases separated the two germline ends. CDR3 length: 13 residues. Germline V gives CDR1 DFQATT, CDR2 SNEGSKA (reference sequence). The CDR3 protein is CSARGRGNEKLFF. The CDR3 DNA reads as TGCAGTGCTAGAGGGAGAGGAAATGAAAAACTGTTTTTT.

This clonotype has only a few counts. The chain couples TRBV29-1 to TRBJ1-2; D may be TRBD1 (5 bases). Looked up from germline, CDR1 is SQVTM and CDR2 is ANQGSEA. The CDR3 loop spans 13 amino acids. With 4 bases removed from V and 7 bases from J, the gap between germline ends came to 16 bases. CDR3 coding DNA: TGCAGCGTTGTACAAGCCCTCGGGGGTGGCTACACCTTC. Its protein is CSVVQALGGGYTF.

The chain uses TRBV7-9 and TRBJ1-1; TRBD1 agrees at 8 bases. From germline, CDR1 is SEHNR and CDR2 FQNEAQ (reference sequence). Trimming took 1 base from V and 12 from J; bases not matched to a gene: 7. The CDR3 consists of 13 residues. CDR3 sequence reads: CASSLEDRGISFF. The CDR3 nucleotides read TGTGCCAGCAGCTTAGAAGACAGGGGTATATCTTTCTTT.

V and J are TRBV7-2 and TRBJ2-7, with 7 bases identical to TRBD2. Judging by the DNA end, TRBJ2-5 fits better; the J call may be wrong. This CDR3 comprises 14 residues. Germline V gene sequence: CDR1 SGHTA, CDR2 FQGNSA. CDR3 DNA: TGTGCCAGCAGCCACGACTGGGAGGGAGAGACCCAGTACTTC. This encodes CASSHDWEGETQYF.